This note documents a single TCR beta chain sequence. Antigen specificity is unknown. The same CDR3 is also encoded by other DNA sequences in this sample. A multiplex PCR was run with 60 Vbeta primers and 13 Jbeta primers. Source study methods: It was a later analysis that counted tens of millions of unique TCR beta chains, of which about 10 million were shared. Sequencing used immunoSEQ multiplex PCR; TCRdb keeps in-frame clones, though not all of them. Clone size and the V and J calls come from that table; the DNA yielded D and trimming. The sample has around 52,000 clones, and its top ten clones hold about 24%. This CDR3 comprises 16 residues. J gave up 4 bases and V 0 bases, and 5 bases lay outside the gene matches. Germline CDR1 reads SGDLS; CDR2 reads YYNGEE. The sample originates from a study of cytomegalovirus exposure and HLA in healthy donors. Findings and caveats of the study: In an earlier analysis, about 90% or about 30%: the productive usage of most TCR beta V segments.

The chain carries TRBV9 and TRBJ2-1; 9 bases are shared with TRBD2. Sample: PBMCs. The receptor was derived from a man between 40 and 49 years old in good health and CMV-seropositive. The CDR3 DNA sequence: TGTGCCAGCAGCGTAGAAGGGCGGGGGGGTTACAATGAGCAGTTCTTC. Translation gives CASSVEGRGGYNEQFF.